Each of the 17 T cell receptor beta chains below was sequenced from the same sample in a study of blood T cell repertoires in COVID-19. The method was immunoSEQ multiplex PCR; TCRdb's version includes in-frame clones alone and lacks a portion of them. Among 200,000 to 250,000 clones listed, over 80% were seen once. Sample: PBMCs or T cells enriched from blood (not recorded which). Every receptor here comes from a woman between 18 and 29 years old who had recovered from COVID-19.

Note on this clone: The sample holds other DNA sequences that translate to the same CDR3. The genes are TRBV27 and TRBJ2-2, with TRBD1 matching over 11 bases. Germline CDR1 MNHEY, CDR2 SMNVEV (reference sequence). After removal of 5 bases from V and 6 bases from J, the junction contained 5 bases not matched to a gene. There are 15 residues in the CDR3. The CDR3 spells CASSPGTGGPGELFF. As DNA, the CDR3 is TGTGCCAGCAGTCCCGGGACAGGGGGGCCCGGGGAGCTGTTTTTT.

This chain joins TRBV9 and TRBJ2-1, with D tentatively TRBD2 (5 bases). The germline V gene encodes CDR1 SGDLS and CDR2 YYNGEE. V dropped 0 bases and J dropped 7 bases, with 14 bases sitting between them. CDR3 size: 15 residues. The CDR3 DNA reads TGTGCCAGCAGCGTAGGGGTTAGCGTGGTGAATGAGCAGTTCTTC. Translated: CASSVGVSVVNEQFF.

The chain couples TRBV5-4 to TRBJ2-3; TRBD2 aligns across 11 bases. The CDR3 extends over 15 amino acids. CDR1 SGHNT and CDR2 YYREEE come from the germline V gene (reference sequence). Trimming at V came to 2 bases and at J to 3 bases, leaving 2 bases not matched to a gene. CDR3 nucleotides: TGTGCCAGCAGCTTTACTAGCGGGAGAACAGATACGCAGTATTTT. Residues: CASSFTSGRTDTQYF.

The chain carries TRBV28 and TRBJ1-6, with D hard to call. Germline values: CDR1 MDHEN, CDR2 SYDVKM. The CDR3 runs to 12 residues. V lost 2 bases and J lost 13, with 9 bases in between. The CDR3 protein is CASSLRSGPLHF. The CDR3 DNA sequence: TGTGCCAGCAGTTTAAGGTCCGGGCCCCTCCACTTT.

The CDR3 DNA is TGTGCCATCAGGATCACAGAGATGAACACTGAAGCTTTCTTT. This translates into CAIRITEMNTEAFF. This chain connects TRBV10-3 to TRBJ1-1, with D unresolved. The germline V and J ends were trimmed by 6 bases and 0 bases, with 11 bases remaining between them. From germline, CDR1 is ENHRY and CDR2 SYGVKD. The CDR3 loop spans 14 amino acids.

The CDR3, as DNA: TGTGCCAGCAGCTTGGGGCCGGGCGGGGGCCGGAACACTGAAGCTTTCTTT. Its protein product is CASSLGPGGGRNTEAFF. The genes are TRBV5-5 and TRBJ1-1; D might be TRBD1 (6 bases). The V end was cut by 0 bases, the J end by 1 base, with 16 bases between. Germline CDR1 and CDR2: SGHKS and YYEKEE (reference sequence). This CDR3 is built from 17 residues.

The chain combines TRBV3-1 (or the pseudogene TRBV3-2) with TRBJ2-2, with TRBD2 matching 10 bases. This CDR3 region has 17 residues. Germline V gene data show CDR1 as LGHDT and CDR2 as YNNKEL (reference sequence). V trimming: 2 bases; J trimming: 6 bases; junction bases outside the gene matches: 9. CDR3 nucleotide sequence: TGTGCCAGCAGCCAACCTGGCACTAGCGGGGTTCCCGGGGAGCTGTTTTTT. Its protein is CASSQPGTSGVPGELFF.

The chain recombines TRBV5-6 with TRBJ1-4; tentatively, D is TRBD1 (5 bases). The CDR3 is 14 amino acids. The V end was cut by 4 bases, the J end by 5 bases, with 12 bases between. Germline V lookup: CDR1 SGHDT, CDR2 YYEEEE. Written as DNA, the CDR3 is TGTGCCAGCAGCCCTGACAGTGCGAATGAAAAACTGTTTTTT. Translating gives CASSPDSANEKLFF.

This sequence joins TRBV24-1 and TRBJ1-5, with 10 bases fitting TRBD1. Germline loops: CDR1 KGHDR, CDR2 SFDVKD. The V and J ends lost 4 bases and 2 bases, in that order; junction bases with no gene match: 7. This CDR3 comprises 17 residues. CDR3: CATSDPRDRGRNQPQHF. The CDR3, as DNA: TGTGCCACCAGTGACCCTCGGGACAGGGGTCGCAATCAGCCCCAGCATTTT.

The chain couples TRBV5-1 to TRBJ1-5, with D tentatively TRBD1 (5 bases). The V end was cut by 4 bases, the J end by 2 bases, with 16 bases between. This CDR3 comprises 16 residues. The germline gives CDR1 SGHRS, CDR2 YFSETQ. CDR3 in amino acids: CASSPQGMGGNQPQHF. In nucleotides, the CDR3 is TGCGCCAGCAGCCCCCAGGGTATGGGCGGCAATCAGCCCCAGCATTTT.

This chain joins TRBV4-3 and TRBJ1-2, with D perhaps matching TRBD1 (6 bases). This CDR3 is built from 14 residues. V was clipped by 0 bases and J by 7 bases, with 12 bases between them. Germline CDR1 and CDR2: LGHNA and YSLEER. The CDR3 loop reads CASSQDFSRGGYTF. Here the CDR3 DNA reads TGCGCCAGCAGCCAAGATTTTAGCAGGGGTGGCTACACCTTC.

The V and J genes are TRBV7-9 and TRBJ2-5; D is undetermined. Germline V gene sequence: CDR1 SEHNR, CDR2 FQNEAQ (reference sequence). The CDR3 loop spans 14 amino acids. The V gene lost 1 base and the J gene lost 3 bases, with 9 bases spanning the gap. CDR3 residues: CASSLGGSKETQYF. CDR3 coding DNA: TGTGCCAGCAGCTTAGGTGGTTCTAAAGAGACCCAGTACTTC.

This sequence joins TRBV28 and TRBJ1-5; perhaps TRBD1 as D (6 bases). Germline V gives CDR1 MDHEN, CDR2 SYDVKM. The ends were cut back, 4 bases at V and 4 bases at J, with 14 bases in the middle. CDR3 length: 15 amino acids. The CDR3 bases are TGTGCCAGCAGTTCCCTGACAGGTCTAAATCAGCCCCAGCATTTT. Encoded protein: CASSSLTGLNQPQHF. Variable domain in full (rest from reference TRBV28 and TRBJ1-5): DVKVTQSSRYLVKRTGEKVFLECVQDMDHENMFWYRQDPGLGLRLIYFSYDVKMKEKGDIPEGYSVSREKKERFSLILESASTNQTSMYLCASSSLTGLNQPQHFGDGTRLSIL.

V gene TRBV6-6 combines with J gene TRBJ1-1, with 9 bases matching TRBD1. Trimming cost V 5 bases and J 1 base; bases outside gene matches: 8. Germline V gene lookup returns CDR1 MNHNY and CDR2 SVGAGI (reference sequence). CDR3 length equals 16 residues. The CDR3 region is CASSVSGTGPNTEAFF. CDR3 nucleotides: TGTGCCAGCAGTGTCTCCGGGACAGGGCCGAACACTGAAGCTTTCTTT.

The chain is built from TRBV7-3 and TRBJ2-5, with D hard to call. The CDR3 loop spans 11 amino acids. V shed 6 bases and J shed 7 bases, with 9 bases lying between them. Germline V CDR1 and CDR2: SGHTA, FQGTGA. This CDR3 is CASSLELTQYF. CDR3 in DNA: TGTGCCAGCAGTTTAGAGTTGACCCAGTACTTC.

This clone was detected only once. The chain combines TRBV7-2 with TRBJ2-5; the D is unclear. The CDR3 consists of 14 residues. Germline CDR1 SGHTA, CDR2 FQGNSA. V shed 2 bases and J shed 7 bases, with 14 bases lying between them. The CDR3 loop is CASSLSGGVVTQYF. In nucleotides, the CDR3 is TGTGCCAGCAGCTTATCCGGTGGAGTTGTGACCCAGTACTTC.

The CDR3 nucleotides read TGTGCCAGCTCACCGACAGTTAGCGGGTACAATGAGCAGTTCTTC. Encoded protein: CASSPTVSGYNEQFF. The rearrangement uses TRBV18 and TRBJ2-1; TRBD2 matches 7 bases. Germline CDR1 reads KGHSH; CDR2 reads LQKENI. With 3 bases clipped from V and 4 bases from J, the junction kept 6 bases outside the gene matches. This CDR3 region has 15 residues.